This record looks at one TCR beta chain sequence and its context. Its antigen is not identified. In the PCR, 60 Vbeta and 13 Jbeta primers were used. This table comes from immunoSEQ multiplex PCR, and its TCRdb copy is limited to in-frame clones, with some not included. The sample has 100,000 to 150,000 clones, around 77% seen once. These data come from a study of cytomegalovirus exposure and HLA in healthy donors. Findings and caveats of the study: Cytomegalovirus-associated status was assigned to some 160 TCR beta chains. In a later analysis, TCR beta V- and J-gene trimming showed a link to a missense DCLRE1C variant. Later on, an analysis found that several of the most significant clusters appeared to be linked to common viral pathogens, which included parvovirus B19. As was reported, the classifier diagnosed cytomegalovirus status with high specificity and sensitivity.

Per the germline V gene, CDR1 is MDHEN and CDR2 is SYDVKM. The CDR3 runs to 14 residues. The V gene lost 6 bases and the J gene lost 3 bases, with 12 bases spanning the gap. The source of this sequence is a woman in her sixties or seventies in good health and CMV-seronegative. The rearrangement uses TRBV28 and TRBJ2-4; D remains unclear. Sequencing input: PBMCs. DNA for the CDR3: TGTGCCAGCAGCCTGCTTCGCGGCAAAAACATTCAGTACTTC. This gives the protein CASSLLRGKNIQYF.